This TCR beta chain was profiled in a study of cytomegalovirus exposure and HLA in healthy donors (dated by TCRdb to about 2017). Background on the whole study: In an earlier analysis of about 560 of the donors, roughly 300 Gb of sequence data and 90 million to 130 million unique TCR beta sequences from about 179 million T cells were reported. The number of typed donors differed by locus: roughly 629-630 for A, B, C, DRB1 and DQB1; 500 to 550 for DQA1; around 580 for DPA1; and around 450 for DPB1. An early release covering more than 500 HLA-typed donors comprised about 300 gigabases of sequencing data and approximately 85 million unique TCR sequences. Donor age, sex, ethnicity and CMV serostatus were collected together with the repertoire data. Because of strong linkage in the cohort, roughly five DR-DQ haplotypes were treated as single units for association and clustering. An earlier analysis of 500 to 650 of the donors applied high-throughput TCR beta sequencing to assess whether each TCR beta V gene segment acted as functional or pseudogenic. Of the 398 genotyped donors, 65% to 90% fell in the genetic ancestry cluster associated with self-reported Caucasian donors. On average, around 200,000 unique TCR beta nucleotide sequences were sequenced per donor among 398 genotyped donors of the cohort, with about 19% of those sequences being non-productive. Every discovery cohort repertoire had been produced on one sequencing platform. To predict cytomegalovirus infection status, the study combined high-throughput TCR immunosequencing, statistical association of individual TCRs with disease status, and machine learning. A later genetic analysis took genome-wide SNP genotypes for about three fifths of the roughly 670 donors and used that subset as a discovery cohort. HLA typing included class I and class II loci at four-digit resolution. In the later analysis, no new phenotypic data were used to find candidate immune exposures; instead, reliance was placed on TCR beta sequences and their occurrence across donors. In a later analysis, previously published TCR beta repertoires from about 670 donors were re-analyzed and high-resolution HLA genotyping was added so that TCR occurrence patterns could be studied. The study aimed to test whether signatures of past pathogen exposure could be identified by cataloging public T cell receptors. Using immunosequencing, the study profiled T cell repertoires from 550 to 750 subjects and related those repertoires to cytomegalovirus serostatus. Besides the first cohort of 666 subjects, a separate validation cohort made up of around 120 different subjects was used. The paper as a whole reports these results and caveats: In vitro tests confirmed that a few of the cytomegalovirus-associated TCR beta chains recognize cytomegalovirus antigens. Compared with equally common non-associated chains, HLA-associated TCR beta chains in a later analysis were more clonally expanded and had lower generation probabilities. The 87-base-pair reads could not distinguish some IMGT-functional V segments, including TRBV6-2 and TRBV6-3, so those segments were excluded. An earlier analysis of 587 of the donors showed that most TCR beta V segments appeared in productive rearrangements either about 87% or about 30% of the time, which broadly matched IMGT annotations. When HLA alleles, especially DR and DQ, strongly co-occurred, attributing TCR associations to individual alleles was difficult. An association between a missense DCLRE1C variant and V-gene and J-gene trimming of TCR beta chains was found in a later genetic analysis and replicated in an independent cohort. In the study, approximately 160 TCR beta chains were listed as associated with cytomegalovirus. Most CMV-associated TCR beta chains appeared to be HLA-restricted in a later analysis, and the HLA associations seemed to be driven largely by CMV exposure. In this cohort, only TCR beta chains were sequenced, and detectable features were limited by the absence of alpha or paired-chain data. A further reported finding was that TCR beta sequences accurately predicted the HLA-A and HLA-B alleles for most subjects in the first cohort. In both the original and validation cohorts, the classifier was reported to diagnose cytomegalovirus status with high specificity and sensitivity. According to a later genetic analysis, donors in an Asian-associated ancestry cluster had fewer N-insertions in productive TCRs than the approximately 700-donor mean. Correlated functional status among segregating V segments might be attributable to linkage disequilibrium, but an unknown experimental factor could not be ruled out. A cluster of highly shared sequence variants was judged likely to represent a technical artifact of the sequencing pipeline. HLA typing was unavailable for some donors at each locus, so association tests used only the typed subset. Most TCR sequences were seen in very few donors, while some public TCRs were found in many individuals. Roughly uniform sequencing depth across donors was assumed in presence/absence analyses, although this assumption may not hold. The authors suggested that the approach could potentially be generalized to other disease states and immunological phenotypes. Several of the top co-occurrence clusters appeared to be linked to parvovirus B19, influenza, CMV and Epstein-Barr virus, according to a later analysis. About 17 rarely observed V segments, including chromosome 9 orphons, were excluded from the earlier analysis of about 500 of the donors because counts were too low. In a later analysis, the rate of TCR association differed among HLA loci, with DRB1 alleles having the most associated TCRs and HLA-C alleles having the fewest. Specific HLA alleles were associated with some 15,000 TCR beta sequences at a false discovery rate of 0.05 in a later analysis. Immune exposure information for the cohort was limited to CMV serostatus.

Reading from cysteine to phenylalanine, the CDR3 counts 13 amino acids. The kept DNA is CDR3 alone, 39 bases in frame from the first base. From a lookup of the germline V gene (reference sequence), CDR1 and CDR2 are LNHDA and SQIVND. V was cut back by 4 bases and J by 7 bases, leaving a gap of 8 bases between them. Comment on this clone: What antigen it recognizes has not been identified. It has no much larger one-base neighbor in the sample; base qualities were not kept.

The library came from the immunoSEQ multiplex PCR assay. For the multiplex PCR, a mixture combining 60 forward primers for TCR Vbeta segments and 13 reverse primers for TCR Jbeta segments was used. A multiplex PCR assay on genomic DNA amplified the CDR3 region of rearranged TCR beta genes. The amplified TCR beta libraries were sequenced on the Illumina HiSeq System as 87-base-pair reads. The published analysis was carried out like this. A later analysis counted approximately 76 million unique TCR beta chains across the 666 repertoires, and roughly 11 million of these chains were shared by at least two donors. Raw reads were error-corrected and collapsed into unique sequences with a nearest-neighbor algorithm that merged closely related sequences to remove PCR and sequencing errors. CDR3 sequences were aligned to IMGT reference sequences to assign V, D and J gene segments. For a sequence to be retained, a match of at least six nucleotides was required to both a V gene segment and a J gene segment. Rearrangements were classified as productive when the CDR3 lacked stop codons and remained in frame with V and J, and all other rearrangements were classified as non-productive. Following IMGT convention, CDR3 was defined as the stretch from the second conserved V-encoded cysteine to the conserved J-encoded phenylalanine. Sequences without an unambiguous match to a single V gene segment were excluded from the earlier analysis of 587 of the donors. An earlier analysis of about 590 of the donors classified V segments as functional when productive rearrangements were above 56.7% and as segregating when the standard deviation between donors was above 5%. To diagnose cytomegalovirus status from the catalog of TCR beta chain sequences, a statistical classification framework was built. A later analysis assigned V and J genes by comparing TCR nucleotide sequences with IMGT/GENE-DB human TR gene sequences. Using the TCRdist pipeline, a later analysis assigned CDR3 sequences along with most-parsimonious VDJ recombination scenarios. In a later analysis, each TCR beta chain was defined by its CDR3 amino acid sequence together with its V-gene family, and reads lacking a unique V-gene family were excluded. To address suspected cross-contamination and a sequencing artifact, a later analysis removed a few hundred highly shared, low-generation-probability nucleotide sequences. In a later analysis, a clonal expansion index was calculated for each public chain from normalized within-repertoire ranks of inferred template counts. A later analysis computed generation probabilities with a VDJ recombination model fitted to out-of-frame rearrangements, and checked the results against IGoR. In a later analysis, TCR-TCR, TCR-HLA and TCR-CMV co-occurrence was scored with hypergeometric tests, and a repertoire-size bias correction was applied to TCR pairs. False discovery rates were estimated in a later analysis by permuting HLA or CMV assignments 20 times. In a later analysis, co-occurring TCRs were grouped using DBSCAN, with TCRdist sequence similarity added in when clustering inside HLA-allele-positive subsets. Repertoires with fewer than 30,000 or more than 120,000 public chains were left out of co-occurrence clustering, as were four to six repertoires with anomalous nucleotide sharing. This is the immuneACCESS table as TCRdb keeps it, with only in-frame sequences that have V and J called. A part of the clones is gone; compared with another copy, unresolved V genes explain less than half, and the rest is unexplained. From that table come the V and J calls and clone size; the DNA was used to work out D and trimming. Within this sample are roughly 92,000 clones, with roughly 80% of them counted one time only. 32% of the sample lies in the top ten.

The cohort consisted of hundreds of healthy bone marrow donors. At the time of sampling, every cohort member was nominally healthy, though immune exposures that went unrecorded were likely present. The donor tested CMV seropositive, placing the donor among the 290 or so seropositive members of the cohort. Each donor provided a peripheral blood sample, and peripheral blood mononuclear cells were used for TCR beta sequencing. Genomic DNA was extracted from the blood cell samples with the Qiagen DNeasy Blood Extraction Kit. The sequencing sample was made of PBMCs. This receptor was obtained from a man aged 45-65 years in good health and CMV-seropositive. Rearrangement joined TRBV19 to TRBJ1-6; no D gene call is confident. The CDR3 is CASSNLLNSPLHF. The DNA reads as follows: TGTGCCAGTAGTAATTTGCTAAATTCACCCCTCCACTTT.